This TCR beta chain was sequenced for a study of OX40 agonist ivuxolimab in advanced cancers. Study outcomes and limitations: Some nonresponders also had low normalized T-cell clonal expansion. Expanded peripheral T-cell antigen specificity went undetermined.

To note about this clone: Its antigen is currently unknown.

There are 13 residues in the CDR3. V was cut by 1 base and J by 9 bases, with 7 bases left in between. Germline loops: CDR1 SGHAT, CDR2 FQNNGV. The assay was immunoSEQ multiplex PCR, and TCRdb's table has in-frame clones only and misses some. The profile shows 55,000 to 75,000 clones, 82% of them singletons. This clonotype originated in an adult with an advanced solid tumor such as melanoma, head and neck, liver or kidney cancer. The J gene is TRBJ1-6, the V gene TRBV11-2; D is ambiguous. The sample here was CD4+ or CD8+ T cells sorted from blood, taken in a trial of the OX40 agonist ivuxolimab. The CDR3 DNA sequence: TGTGCCAGCAGCTTAGGGGCGGGTTCACCCCTCCACTTT. Encoded protein: CASSLGAGSPLHF.